The next 2 T cell receptor beta chains were all read from a single sample in a study of PD-1 blockade in classical Hodgkin lymphoma. Profiling relied on immunoSEQ multiplex PCR, and the TCRdb table lists in-frame clones only, not all of them. The sample shows about 44,000 clones, 60% to 75% of them seen only once. Time point here: cycle 4 day 1 (C4D1), after five to seven weeks of nivolumab. Brentuximab vedotin exposure varied among the patients, all of whom had relapsed after autologous stem cell transplantation. The source material was peripheral blood mononuclear cells (PBMCs), sampled before the fourth cycle of nivolumab. These receptors originate from a human donor with classical Hodgkin lymphoma.

This clone was detected only a few times. The chain couples TRBV4-3 to TRBJ1-2; D is undetermined. The V gene's germline CDR1 is LGHNA and CDR2 YSLEER. The CDR3 runs to 15 residues. The V end was cut by 0 bases, the J end by 4 bases, with 12 bases between. CDR3 bases: TGCGCCAGCAGCCAAGATCCGGGGTGGGTCTATGGCTACACCTTC. Residues: CASSQDPGWVYGYTF.

This clone turned up a few times. The gene calls are TRBV7-9 and TRBJ1-6; no clear D gene. Trimming removed 1 base from V and 9 bases from J, with 10 bases in between. The germline V gene encodes CDR1 SEHNR and CDR2 FQNEAQ (reference sequence). The CDR3 loop spans 14 amino acids. CDR3 nucleotides: TGTGCCAGCAGCTTAGAAGTGAGGAGTTCACCCCTCCACTTT. It specifies CASSLEVRSSPLHF. Full variable domain (rest looked up from reference TRBV7-9 and TRBJ1-6): DTGVSQNPRHKITKRGQNVTFRCDPISEHNRLYWYRQTLGQGPEFLTYFQNEAQLEKSRLLSDRFSAERPKGSFSTLEIQRTEQGDSAMYLCASSLEVRSSPLHFGNGTRLTVT.